The 25 T cell receptor beta chains below all came from one sample that was sequenced in a study of T cell responses to AZD1222 COVID-19 vaccine. Clones were read by immunoSEQ multiplex PCR, and TCRdb kept only the in-frame ones, dropping some. The data contain 95,000 to 110,000 clones, approximately 88% of them singletons. Here the sequenced sample was peripheral blood, taken on day 0 of AZD1222 vaccination. These receptors all stem from an adult in good health.

The CDR3 sequence: CASSRLAGAYNEQFF. CDR3 nucleotides: TGTGCCAGCAGCCGACTAGCGGGGGCCTACAATGAGCAGTTCTTC. This sequence joins TRBV6-4 and TRBJ2-1, with 12 bases aligning to TRBD2. Per germline, CDR1 MRHNA and CDR2 SNTAGT. Germline trimming cut 6 bases from V and 2 bases from J; bases unmatched to any gene: 2. The CDR3 runs 15 residues.

The chain uses TRBV3-1 (or the pseudogene TRBV3-2) and TRBJ1-2; TRBD1 matches 9 bases. The junction had 6 bases not matched to a gene; V was cut back by 3 bases and J by 4 bases. CDR3 length equals 15 residues. CDR1 is LGHDT, CDR2 YNNKEL, per germline (reference sequence). This CDR3 is CASSHTGQGSYGYTF. DNA for the CDR3: TGTGCCAGCAGCCATACAGGACAGGGGAGCTATGGCTACACCTTC.

DNA of the CDR3: TGCGCCAGCAGCCCGGCGGGGGACCACTACGAGCAGTACTTC. Translation: CASSPAGDHYEQYF. J is TRBJ2-7 and V is TRBV5-1; TRBD2 aligns across 7 bases. The V and J ends lost 4 bases and 3 bases, in that order; junction bases with no gene match: 7. The CDR3 sequence is 14 residues long. Germline CDR1 SGHRS, CDR2 YFSETQ.

This clone was counted a few times. The rearrangement links TRBV12-3 or TRBV12-4 to TRBJ1-1, with 10 nucleotides matching TRBD1. Trimming removed 3 bases from V and 12 bases from J; junction bases left unmatched: 7. The CDR3 has 13 residues. Here the CDR3 DNA reads TGTGCCAGCAGTTTGGGCGGACAGGGGGGAACTTTCTTT. Translated: CASSLGGQGGTFF.

CDR3 DNA: TGTGCCAGCAGCTCTGGACAGGGGGATCAAGAGACCCAGTACTTC. This gives the protein CASSSGQGDQETQYF. This chain links TRBV5-4 with TRBJ2-5; 10 bases map to TRBD1. CDR3 length: 15 residues. The germline CDR1 and CDR2 sequences are SGHNT and YYREEE (reference sequence). V shed 3 bases, J shed 2 bases, and the junction held 4 bases outside the gene matches.

This clone was counted once. J is TRBJ2-3 and V is TRBV9; 11 nucleotides line up with TRBD1. From germline, CDR1 is SGDLS and CDR2 YYNGEE. Germline trimming cut 0 bases from V and 4 bases from J; bases unmatched to any gene: 1. The length of the CDR3 is 15 residues. CDR3 sequence reads: CASSVVGQGADTQYF. The CDR3 nucleotides are TGTGCCAGCAGCGTAGTGGGACAGGGGGCAGATACGCAGTATTTT.

Concerning this clone: Sequence at one end of the junction differs from germline and may be a read error. The chain couples TRBV7-7 to TRBJ2-2; possible D gene TRBD2, 5 bases. This CDR3 region has 14 residues. Germline V gene data show CDR1 as SSHAT and CDR2 as FNYEAQ (reference sequence). CDR3 region: CASSLKLEAGELFF. For the CDR3, the DNA is TGTGCTAGCAGCTTAAAACTAGAGGCGGGGGAGCTGTTTTTT.

The V and J genes are TRBV28 and TRBJ2-7, with TRBD2 identical over 9 bases. V was clipped by 3 bases and J by 1 base; unmatched bases: 10. From germline, CDR1 is MDHEN and CDR2 SYDVKM. The CDR3 covers 17 residues. As DNA, the CDR3 is TGTGCCAGCAGTTTTCTGGTAGCGGGAGTCGCGTCCTACGAGCAGTACTTC. Translation: CASSFLVAGVASYEQYF. The full variable domain, completed using reference TRBV28 and TRBJ2-7, is DVKVTQSSRYLVKRTGEKVFLECVQDMDHENMFWYRQDPGLGLRLIYFSYDVKMKEKGDIPEGYSVSREKKERFSLILESASTNQTSMYLCASSFLVAGVASYEQYFGPGTRLTVT.

V and J are TRBV5-1 and TRBJ2-7; 8 nucleotides match TRBD1. J lost 3 bases, V lost 2 bases, and 4 bases had no gene match. This CDR3 contains 14 residues. From germline, CDR1 is SGHRS and CDR2 YFSETQ. Written as DNA, the CDR3 is TGCGCCAGCAGCTTCCGGACAGGGAGCTACGAGCAGTACTTC. It yields the protein CASSFRTGSYEQYF.

This chain joins TRBV5-1 and TRBJ2-1; 15 nucleotides match TRBD2. This CDR3 is built from 15 residues. Germline lookup yields CDR1 SGHRS and CDR2 YFSETQ. J lost 7 bases, V lost 2 bases, and 1 base had no gene match. CDR3 DNA sequence: TGCGCCAGCAGCTTAGGACTAGCGGGGGGGAATGAGCAGTTCTTC. Translation gives CASSLGLAGGNEQFF.

The rearrangement uses TRBV21-1 and TRBJ2-1; the table's D call, TRBD2, was not checked against the DNA. TRBV21-1 has pseudogene status. CDR3 length equals 15 residues. In nucleotides, the CDR3 is TGTGCCAGCAGCAAAGGCAGGCGGGACTACAATGAGCAGTTCTTC. Amino acids: CASSKGRRDYNEQFF.

J is TRBJ2-6 and V is TRBV19; possibly TRBD2 for D (6 bases). The germline CDR1 and CDR2 sequences are LNHDA and SQIVND (reference sequence). The CDR3 spans 18 residues. The V end was cut by 1 base, the J end by 4 bases, with 17 bases between. This chain's CDR3 is CASSIAFSGEAGANVLTF. The CDR3 DNA follows: TGTGCCAGTAGTATAGCATTTTCTGGGGAGGCCGGGGCCAACGTCCTGACTTTC.

The V and J genes are TRBV6-5 and TRBJ2-6; possible D gene TRBD2, 5 bases. Germline assignment: CDR1 MNHEY and CDR2 SVGAGI. This CDR3 is built from 15 residues. Trimming shortened V by 5 bases and J by 2 bases, and 10 bases separated the two germline ends. In nucleotides, the CDR3 is TGTGCCAGCAGTACCGCAGCGGCTGGGGCCAACGTCCTGACTTTC. Its protein product is CASSTAAAGANVLTF.

The V gene is TRBV29-1, the J gene TRBJ2-1; D might be TRBD2 (5 bases). CDR1 and CDR2 (germline): SQVTM, ANQGSEA. Trimming left V 8 bases short and J 5 bases short, with 13 bases between. There are 12 residues in the CDR3. CDR3 residues: CSSDLVNNEQFF. The CDR3 nucleotides read TGCAGCTCGGACTTGGTGAACAATGAGCAGTTCTTC.

The chain couples TRBV9 to TRBJ2-4; D remains unclear. CDR3 length: 16 residues. Per the germline V gene, CDR1 is SGDLS and CDR2 is YYNGEE. The V gene lost 0 bases and the J gene lost 1 base, with 11 bases spanning the gap. CDR3 amino acids: CASSVGPVGAKNIQYF. CDR3 coding DNA: TGTGCCAGCAGCGTAGGCCCGGTGGGGGCCAAAAACATTCAGTACTTC.

The J gene is TRBJ1-2, the V gene TRBV28, with a tentative D call TRBD1 (5 bases). Trimming stripped 7 bases from V and 8 bases from J, with 20 bases between. The CDR3 runs to 14 residues. CDR1 and CDR2 (germline): MDHEN, SYDVKM. CDR3 sequence: CASTPGRSGYGYTF. In nucleotides, the CDR3 is TGTGCCAGCACCCCGGGACGGTCGGGTTACGGCTACACCTTC.

The V call is TRBV28, the J call TRBJ2-7; D uncertain. The CDR3 extends over 12 amino acids. Per germline, CDR1 MDHEN and CDR2 SYDVKM. V shed 8 bases and J shed 0 bases, with 8 bases lying between them. CDR3 in DNA: TGTGCCAGCCGGGTCAGCTCCTACGAGCAGTACTTC. Its protein product is CASRVSSYEQYF.

The chain carries TRBV19 and TRBJ1-5; TRBD1 aligns across 7 bases. The CDR3 contains 14 residues. Germline V lookup: CDR1 LNHDA, CDR2 SQIVND (reference sequence). Germline trimming cut 7 bases from V and 4 bases from J; bases unmatched to any gene: 7. CDR3 bases: TGTGCCAGTATCGGGACAGTCAGAAATCAGCCCCAGCATTTT. It yields the protein CASIGTVRNQPQHF.

The chain recombines TRBV28 with TRBJ1-2; D is undetermined. This CDR3 is 14 amino acids long. Trimming cost V 2 bases and J 8 bases, with 15 bases left between them. The germline V gene has CDR1 MDHEN and CDR2 SYDVKM. The CDR3 DNA is TGTGCCAGCAGTTTAATTTGGAGGATGGGGGGCTACACCTTC. It yields the protein CASSLIWRMGGYTF.

A word on this clone: Other DNA sequences in this specimen translate into the identical CDR3. This rearrangement joins TRBV7-9 to TRBJ1-3; D might be TRBD1 (6 bases). Trimming took 4 bases from V and 2 from J, leaving 12 bases between them. The CDR3 loop spans 15 amino acids. Germline loops: CDR1 SEHNR, CDR2 FQNEAQ (reference sequence). The CDR3 sequence is CASSSQGTAGNTIYF. The CDR3 region has the DNA TGTGCCAGCAGCTCTCAGGGGACGGCTGGAAACACCATATATTTT. Full variable domain (remainder filled in from reference TRBV7-9 and TRBJ1-3): DTGVSQNPRHKITKRGQNVTFRCDPISEHNRLYWYRQTLGQGPEFLTYFQNEAQLEKSRLLSDRFSAERPKGSFSTLEIQRTEQGDSAMYLCASSSQGTAGNTIYFGEGSWLTVV.

This sequence joins TRBV30 and TRBJ1-5; D call uncertain. Trimming cost V 3 bases and J 0 bases, with 6 bases left between them. The CDR3 loop spans 13 amino acids. CDR1 is GTSNPN and CDR2 is SVGIG in the germline V gene (reference sequence). The CDR3 sequence is CAWSSNSNQPQHF. In DNA, the CDR3 is TGTGCCTGGAGCTCCAATAGCAATCAGCCCCAGCATTTT.

The chain is built from TRBV11-3 and TRBJ2-7, with D maybe TRBD2 (7 bases). The germline CDR1 and CDR2 sequences are SGHNT and YENEEA. This CDR3 contains 15 residues. V lost 5 bases and J lost 2, with 16 bases in between. CDR3 nucleotides: TGTGCCAGCAGCCCGGGGGGCACAGGTACCTACGAGCAGTACTTC. Translation: CASSPGGTGTYEQYF.

The chain couples TRBV18 to TRBJ1-1; D call uncertain. The CDR3 runs to 14 residues. Germline V gene sequence: CDR1 KGHSH, CDR2 LQKENI. The V and J ends lost 3 bases and 1 base respectively, with 9 bases between them. The chain's CDR3 is CASSPSTPNTEAFF. The CDR3 nucleotides are TGTGCCAGCTCACCCTCCACCCCGAACACTGAAGCTTTCTTT.

The CDR3 DNA follows: TGTGCCATCAGTGAGTCTGGGAGGGGGGATACGCAGTATTTT. It yields the protein CAISESGRGDTQYF. The rearrangement joins TRBV10-3 to TRBJ2-3; tentative D call: TRBD2 (7 bases). The CDR3 extends over 14 amino acids. CDR1 ENHRY and CDR2 SYGVKD come from the germline V gene. Trimming pared 0 bases from V and 6 bases from J, leaving 10 bases between.

V gene TRBV2 combines with J gene TRBJ2-7; D remains unclear. CDR1 is SNHLY and CDR2 is FYNNEI in the germline V gene. V lost 6 bases to trimming and J lost 2 bases, with 11 bases between them. The length of the CDR3 is 13 residues. The CDR3 protein is CASSKDLAYEQYF. The CDR3 coding sequence is TGTGCCAGCAGCAAAGACCTCGCCTACGAGCAGTACTTC.